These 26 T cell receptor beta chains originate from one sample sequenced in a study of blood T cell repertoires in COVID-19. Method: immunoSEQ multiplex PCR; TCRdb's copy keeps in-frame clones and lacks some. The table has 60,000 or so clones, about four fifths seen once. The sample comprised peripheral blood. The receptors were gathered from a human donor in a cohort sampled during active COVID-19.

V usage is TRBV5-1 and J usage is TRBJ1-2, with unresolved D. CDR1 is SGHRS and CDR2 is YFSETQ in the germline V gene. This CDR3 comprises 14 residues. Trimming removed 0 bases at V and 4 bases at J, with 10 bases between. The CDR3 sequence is CASSLGSSTYGYTF. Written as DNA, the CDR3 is TGCGCCAGCAGCTTGGGATCCAGTACCTATGGCTACACCTTC.

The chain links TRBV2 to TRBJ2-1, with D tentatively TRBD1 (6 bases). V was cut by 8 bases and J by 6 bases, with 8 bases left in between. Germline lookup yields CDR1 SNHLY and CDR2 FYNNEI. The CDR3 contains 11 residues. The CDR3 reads CASSRGNEQFF. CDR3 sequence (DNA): TGTGCCAGCTCCAGGGGCAATGAGCAGTTCTTC.

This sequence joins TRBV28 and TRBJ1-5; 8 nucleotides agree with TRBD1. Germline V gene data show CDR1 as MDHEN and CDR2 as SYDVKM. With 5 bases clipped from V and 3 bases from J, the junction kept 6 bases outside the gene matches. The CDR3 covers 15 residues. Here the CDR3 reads CASSVAGGYNQPQHF. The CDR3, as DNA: TGTGCCAGCAGTGTTGCAGGGGGCTACAATCAGCCCCAGCATTTT.

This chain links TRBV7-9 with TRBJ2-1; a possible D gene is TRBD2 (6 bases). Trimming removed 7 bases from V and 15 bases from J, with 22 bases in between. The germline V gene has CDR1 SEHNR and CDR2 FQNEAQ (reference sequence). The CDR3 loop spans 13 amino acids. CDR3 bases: TGTGCCAGCACCATCCCCGGGGGAGCGGAGGTGTTCTTC. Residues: CASTIPGGAEVFF.

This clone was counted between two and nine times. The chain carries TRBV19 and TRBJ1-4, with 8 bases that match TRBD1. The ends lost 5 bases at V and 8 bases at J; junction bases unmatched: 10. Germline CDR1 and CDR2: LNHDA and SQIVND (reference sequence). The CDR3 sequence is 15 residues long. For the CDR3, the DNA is TGTGCCAGTAGTGAACGGACAGGGACGGGCGAAAAACTGTTTTTT. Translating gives CASSERTGTGEKLFF.

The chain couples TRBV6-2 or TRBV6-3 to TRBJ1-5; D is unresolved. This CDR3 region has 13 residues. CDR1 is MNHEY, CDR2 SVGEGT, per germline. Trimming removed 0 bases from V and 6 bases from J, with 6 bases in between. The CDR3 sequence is CASSYSPGQPQHF. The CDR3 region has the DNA TGTGCCAGCAGTTACTCACCGGGTCAGCCCCAGCATTTT.

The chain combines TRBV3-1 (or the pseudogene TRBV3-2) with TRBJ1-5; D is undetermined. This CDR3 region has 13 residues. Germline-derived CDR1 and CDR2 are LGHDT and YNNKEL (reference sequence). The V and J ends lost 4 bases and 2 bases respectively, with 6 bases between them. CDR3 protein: CASSRSGNQPQHF. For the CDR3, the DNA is TGTGCCAGCAGCCGGAGCGGCAATCAGCCCCAGCATTTT.

The CDR3 DNA sequence: TGTGCCTGGGCCCATGGCGGGGGGGGGAGGAATGAGCAGTTCTTC. It codes for CAWAHGGGGRNEQFF. The rearrangement links TRBV30 to TRBJ2-1, with TRBD2 matching over 9 bases. Germline CDR1 and CDR2: GTSNPN and SVGIG (reference sequence). CDR3 size: 15 residues. V lost 5 bases and J lost 7; bases outside the gene matches: 12.

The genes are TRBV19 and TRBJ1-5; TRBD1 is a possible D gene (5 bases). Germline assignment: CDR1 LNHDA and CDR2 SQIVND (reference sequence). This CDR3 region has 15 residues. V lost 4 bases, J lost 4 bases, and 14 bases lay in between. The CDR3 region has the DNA TGTGCCAGTAGTACTTCAGGACAAGGTAATCAGCCCCAGCATTTT. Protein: CASSTSGQGNQPQHF.

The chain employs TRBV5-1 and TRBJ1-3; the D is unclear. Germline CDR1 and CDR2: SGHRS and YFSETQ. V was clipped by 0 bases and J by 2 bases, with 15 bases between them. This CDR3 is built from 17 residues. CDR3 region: CASSLGSREPPGNTIYF. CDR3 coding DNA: TGCGCCAGCAGCTTGGGGTCGAGGGAACCCCCTGGAAACACCATATATTTT.

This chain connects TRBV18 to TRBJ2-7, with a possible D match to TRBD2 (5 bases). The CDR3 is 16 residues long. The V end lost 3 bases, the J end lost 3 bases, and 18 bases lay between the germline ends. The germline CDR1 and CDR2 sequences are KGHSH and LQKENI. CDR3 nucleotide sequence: TGTGCCAGCTCACCCAACCTCGTTGGAGGAAACTACGAGCAGTACTTC. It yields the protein CASSPNLVGGNYEQYF.

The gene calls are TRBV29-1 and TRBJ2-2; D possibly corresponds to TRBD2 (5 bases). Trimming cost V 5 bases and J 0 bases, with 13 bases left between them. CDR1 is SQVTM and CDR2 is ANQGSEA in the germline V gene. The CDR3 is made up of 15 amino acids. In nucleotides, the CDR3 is TGCAGCGTTCTTGCGGGTACTACGAACACCGGGGAGCTGTTTTTT. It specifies CSVLAGTTNTGELFF.

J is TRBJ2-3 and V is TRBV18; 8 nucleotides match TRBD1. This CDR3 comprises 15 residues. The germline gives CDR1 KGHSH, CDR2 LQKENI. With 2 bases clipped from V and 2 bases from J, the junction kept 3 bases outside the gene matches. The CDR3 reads CASSPSQGATDTQYF. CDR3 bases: TGTGCCAGCTCACCATCCCAGGGGGCCACAGATACGCAGTATTTT.

CDR3 residues: CSGQGAIAEAFF. As DNA, the CDR3 is TGCAGCGGACAGGGGGCGATCGCTGAAGCTTTCTTT. The V call is TRBV29-1, the J call TRBJ1-1; TRBD1 matches 10 bases. The V gene's germline CDR1 is SQVTM and CDR2 ANQGSEA. The CDR3 is made up of 12 amino acids. The J segment lost 6 bases and the V segment lost 7 bases, leaving 5 bases of the junction unmatched. The full variable domain, rest sourced from reference TRBV29-1 and TRBJ1-1, is SAVISQKPSRDICQRGTSLTIQCQVDSQVTMMFWYRQQPGQSLTLIATANQGSEATYESGFVIDKFPISRPNLTFSTLTVSNMSPEDSSIYLCSGQGAIAEAFFGQGTRLTVV.

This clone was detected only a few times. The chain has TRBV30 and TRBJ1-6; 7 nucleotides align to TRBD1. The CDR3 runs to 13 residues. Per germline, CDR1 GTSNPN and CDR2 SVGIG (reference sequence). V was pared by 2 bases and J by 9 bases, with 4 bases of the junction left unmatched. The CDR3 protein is CAWSTGVSSPLHF. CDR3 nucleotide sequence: TGTGCCTGGAGTACAGGGGTCTCTTCACCCCTCCACTTT. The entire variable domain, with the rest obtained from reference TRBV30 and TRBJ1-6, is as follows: SQTIHQWPATLVQPVGSPLSLECTVEGTSNPNLYWYRQAAGRGLQLLFYSVGIGQISSEVPQNLSASRPQDRQFILSSKKLLLSDSGFYLCAWSTGVSSPLHFGNGTRLTVT.

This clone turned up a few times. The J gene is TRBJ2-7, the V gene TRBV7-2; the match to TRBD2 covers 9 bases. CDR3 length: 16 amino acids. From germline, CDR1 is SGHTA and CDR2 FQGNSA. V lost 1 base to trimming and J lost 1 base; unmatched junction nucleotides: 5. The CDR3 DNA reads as TGTGCCAGCAGCTTAGGGGGAGCGGGGGGTTCCTACGAGCAGTACTTC. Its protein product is CASSLGGAGGSYEQYF.

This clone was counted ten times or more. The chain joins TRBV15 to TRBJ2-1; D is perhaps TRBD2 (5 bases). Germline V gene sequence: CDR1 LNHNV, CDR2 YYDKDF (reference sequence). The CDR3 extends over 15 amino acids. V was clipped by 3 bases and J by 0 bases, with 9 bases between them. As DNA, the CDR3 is TGTGCCACCAGCAGGGGAGCAAGCTCCTACAATGAGCAGTTCTTC. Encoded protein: CATSRGASSYNEQFF.

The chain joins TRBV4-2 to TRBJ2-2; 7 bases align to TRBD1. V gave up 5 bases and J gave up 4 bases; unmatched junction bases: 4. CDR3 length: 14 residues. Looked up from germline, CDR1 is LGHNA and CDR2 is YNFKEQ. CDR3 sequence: CASSEDRTTGELFF. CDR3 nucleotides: TGTGCCAGCAGCGAGGACAGGACCACCGGGGAGCTGTTTTTT.

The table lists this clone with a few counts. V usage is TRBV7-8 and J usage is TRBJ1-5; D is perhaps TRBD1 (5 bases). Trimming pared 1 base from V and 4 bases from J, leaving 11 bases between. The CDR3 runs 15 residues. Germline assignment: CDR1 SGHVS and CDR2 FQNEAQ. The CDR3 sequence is CASSLGARANQPQHF. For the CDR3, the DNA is TGTGCCAGCAGCTTAGGGGCCAGGGCAAATCAGCCCCAGCATTTT.

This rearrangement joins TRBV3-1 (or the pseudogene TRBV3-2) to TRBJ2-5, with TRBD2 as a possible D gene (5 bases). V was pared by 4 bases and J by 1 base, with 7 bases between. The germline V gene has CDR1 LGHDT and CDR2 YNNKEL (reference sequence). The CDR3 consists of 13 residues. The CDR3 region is CASSRRGQETQYF. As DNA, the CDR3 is TGTGCCAGCAGCCGACGGGGCCAAGAGACCCAGTACTTC.

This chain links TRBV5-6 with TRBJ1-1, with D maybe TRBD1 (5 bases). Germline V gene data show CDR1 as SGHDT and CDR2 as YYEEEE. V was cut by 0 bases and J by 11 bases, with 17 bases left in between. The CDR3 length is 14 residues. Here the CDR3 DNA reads TGTGCCAGCAGCTTGGCTCGGGGGGATGTTGAGGCTTTCTTT. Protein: CASSLARGDVEAFF.

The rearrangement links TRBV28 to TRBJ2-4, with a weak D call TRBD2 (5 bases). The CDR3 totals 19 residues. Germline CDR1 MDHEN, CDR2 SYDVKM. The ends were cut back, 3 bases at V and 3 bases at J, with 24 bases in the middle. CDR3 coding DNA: TGTGCCAGCAGTTTCGTTTACGGGATAGGACTTGATGTCAAAAACATTCAGTACTTC. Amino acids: CASSFVYGIGLDVKNIQYF.

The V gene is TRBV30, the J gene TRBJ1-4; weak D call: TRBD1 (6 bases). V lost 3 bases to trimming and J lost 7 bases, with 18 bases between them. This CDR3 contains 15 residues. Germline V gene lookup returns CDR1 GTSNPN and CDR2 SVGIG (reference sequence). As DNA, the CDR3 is TGTGCCTGGAGACCCCGATACAGGGTCACTGAAAAACTGTTTTTT. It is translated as CAWRPRYRVTEKLFF.

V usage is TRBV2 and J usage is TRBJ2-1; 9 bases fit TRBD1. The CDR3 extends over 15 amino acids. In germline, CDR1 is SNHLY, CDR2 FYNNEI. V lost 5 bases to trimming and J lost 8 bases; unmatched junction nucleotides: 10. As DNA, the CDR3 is TGTGCCAGCAGTACCGGGACAGGGTGGGGTTATGAGCAGTTCTTC. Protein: CASSTGTGWGYEQFF. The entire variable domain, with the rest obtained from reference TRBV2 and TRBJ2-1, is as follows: EPEVTQTPSHQVTQMGQEVILRCVPISNHLYFYWYRQILGQKVEFLVSFYNNEISEKSEIFDDQFSVERPDGSNFTLKIRSTKLEDSAMYFCASSTGTGWGYEQFFGPGTRLTVL.

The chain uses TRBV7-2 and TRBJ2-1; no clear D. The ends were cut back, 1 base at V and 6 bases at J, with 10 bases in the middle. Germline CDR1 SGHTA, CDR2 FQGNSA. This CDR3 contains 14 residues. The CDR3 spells CASSLGTDTNEQFF. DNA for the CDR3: TGTGCCAGCAGCTTAGGAACAGATACCAATGAGCAGTTCTTC.

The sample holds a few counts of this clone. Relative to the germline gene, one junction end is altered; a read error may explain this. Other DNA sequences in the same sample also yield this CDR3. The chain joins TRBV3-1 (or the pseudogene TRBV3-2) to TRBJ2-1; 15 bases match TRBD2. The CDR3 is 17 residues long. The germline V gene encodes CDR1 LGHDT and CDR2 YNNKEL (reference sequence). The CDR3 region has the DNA TGTGCCAGCAGGCAAGGGGGACTAGCGGGGGGTGTCGGTGAGCAGTTCTTC. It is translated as CASRQGGLAGGVGEQFF.